Listed below are T cell receptor beta chains from one sample, sequenced in a study of response to subunit inactivated influenza vaccine. Using its own MiXCR run on the RT-PCR reads, TCRdb lists one record per CDR3 protein. In the table there are 400,000 to 650,000 distinct CDR3 sequences, 6% to 9% of which are singletons. The starting material was PBMCs from blood, obtained less than 30 months after vaccination. These receptors came from a man aged 45-69 years who received an inactivated influenza vaccine. Each CDR3 is given with its conserved first and last residue. D genes are given only for firm matches. The size entry is marked missing in some rows and otherwise reads once, few, many or a size class.

V gene,D gene,J gene,clone size,CDR3 DNA,CDR3 protein
TRBV4-2,-,TRBJ2-7,-,TGTGCCAGCAGCCAAGATGACCACTACGAGCAGTACTTC,CASSQDDHYEQYF
TRBV4-2,-,TRBJ1-1,few,TGTGCCAGCAGCCAAGATTTGGGACGGGAACACACTGAAGCTTTCTTT,CASSQDLGREHTEAFF
TRBV7-8,-,TRBJ2-7,many,TGTGCCAGCAGCTTAGTTAGGCAGGGAGCCTACGAGCAGTACTTC,CASSLVRQGAYEQYF
TRBV29-1,-,TRBJ2-3,-,TGCAGCGTTGAAGAGGGGAGAACAGATACGCAGTATTTT,CSVEEGRTDTQYF
TRBV20-1,-,TRBJ1-6,many,TGCAGTGCTAGAGACCCGGGACCGGTGAATTCACCCCTCCACTTT,CSARDPGPVNSPLHF
TRBV5-4,-,TRBJ2-7,few,TGTGCCAGCAGCTTGGATCAGGGGAAAGGCGAGCAGTACTTC,CASSLDQGKGEQYF
TRBV6-1,-,TRBJ1-1,few,TGTGCCAGCCGGGTGACACCTCGAAGCGGCACTGAAGCTTTCTTT,CASRVTPRSGTEAFF
TRBV20-1,-,TRBJ1-2,few,TGCAGTGCTAGAGACACCTCCGGGGGCTATGGCTACACCTTC,CSARDTSGGYGYTF
TRBV10-3,-,TRBJ1-5,few,TGTGCCATCAGTGACAGGGGACGCAATCAGCCCCAGCATTTT,CAISDRGRNQPQHF
TRBV7-6,TRBD2,TRBJ2-1,-,TGTGCCAGCAGCACAACTAGCGGGAGAGGTGGTGAGCAGTTCTTC,CASSTTSGRGGEQFF
TRBV5-4,-,TRBJ2-7,-,TGTGCCAGCAGCTTGTCACCCTATGGCGAGCAGTACTTC,CASSLSPYGEQYF
TRBV6-1,TRBD2,TRBJ2-5,few,TGTGCCACCCGACGGACTAGCGGGAGACCGGAAGAGACCCAGTACTTC,CATRRTSGRPEETQYF
TRBV28,TRBD2,TRBJ2-1,few,TGTGCCAGCAGTCCGTCGACTAGCGGGAGGGCCGGGTCCTACAATGAGCAGTTCTTC,CASSPSTSGRAGSYNEQFF
TRBV7-2,TRBD2,TRBJ2-1,many,TGTGCCAGCAGCTCCCATAGCGGGAGGGCCAGTGAGCAGTTCTTC,CASSSHSGRASEQFF
TRBV2,TRBD1,TRBJ1-2,few,TGTGCCAGCAGTGGACAGGGGGGAAACTATGGCTACACCTTC,CASSGQGGNYGYTF
TRBV6-2/TRBV6-3,TRBD2,TRBJ2-1,few,TGTGCCAGCAGTTACCCGACTAGCGGGACTAGTCAGTTCTTC,CASSYPTSGTSQFF
TRBV28,-,TRBJ2-7,many,TGTGAGGTGGCGACCTCCTACGAGCAGTACTTC,CEVATSYEQYF
TRBV3-1,TRBD1,TRBJ1-1,few,TGTGCCAGCAACGACAGGGGGCGGATGGCTGAAGCTTTCTTT,CASNDRGRMAEAFF
TRBV5-6,-,TRBJ2-7,-,TGTGCCAGCAGCCCCGGTCTCGGATGCCCGCAGTACTTC,CASSPGLGCPQYF
TRBV10-2,TRBD2,TRBJ2-5,few,TGCGCCAGCAATAGCGGGGGGGCCATGGAGACCCAGTACTTC,CASNSGGAMETQYF
TRBV6-1,TRBD1,TRBJ1-1,few,TGTGCCAGCAAGGAGAACCGGGACAGGTTGAACACTGAAGCTTTCTTT,CASKENRDRLNTEAFF
TRBV6-5,TRBD1,TRBJ1-4,many,TGTGCCAGCAGTTACTCACCTCCGACAGGGGCAGGTGAAAAACTGTTTTTT,CASSYSPPTGAGEKLFF
TRBV5-1,TRBD2,TRBJ2-1,-,TGCGCCAGCAGCTTCTCTAGCGGGGGGGGTTACAATGAGCAGTTCTTC,CASSFSSGGGYNEQFF
TRBV20-1,-,TRBJ1-1,-,TGCAGTGCCCTGCACGCCCTGGGGACTGAAGCTTTCTTT,CSALHALGTEAFF
TRBV5-1,-,TRBJ1-2,few,TGCGCCAGCAGCTTGGTCGTAGATGCTAACTATGGCTACACCTTC,CASSLVVDANYGYTF
TRBV29-1,TRBD2,TRBJ2-2,-,TGCAGCGTTCGCTTGGAAGACGGGACTAGAGTTGCCGGGGAGCTGTTTTTT,CSVRLEDGTRVAGELFF
TRBV28,TRBD2,TRBJ2-3,few,TGTGCCAGCAGTAGCCGTGGACTAGGCACAGATACGCAGTATTTT,CASSSRGLGTDTQYF
TRBV5-1,-,TRBJ2-1,-,TGCGCCACCGCCCGGGACCTGGGGGAGCAGTTCTTC,CATARDLGEQFF
TRBV12-3/TRBV12-4,-,TRBJ1-2,few,TGTGCCAGCAGAGATCTACGGGGGGCGCAAGGCTACACCTTC,CASRDLRGAQGYTF
TRBV7-9,-,TRBJ2-7,many,TGTGCCAGCAGCTCCCCCCGGAGATCGGGAGCATACTACGAGCAGTACTTC,CASSSPRRSGAYYEQYF
TRBV6-6,TRBD1,TRBJ1-1,many,TGTGCCAGCAGGCGACAGGGGGCGAGGGACACTGAAGCTTTCTTT,CASRRQGARDTEAFF
TRBV6-5,TRBD2,TRBJ2-5,-,TGTGCCAGCAGTTACGCCGGGACTAGCGGGGGAATAGAGACCCAGTACTTC,CASSYAGTSGGIETQYF
TRBV20-1,-,TRBJ1-2,-,TGCAGTGCCGTCCCCCGTAATTATAACTATGGCTACACCTTC,CSAVPRNYNYGYTF
TRBV25-1,-,TRBJ2-7,-,TGTGCCAGCAGTGAAATCGGAACCTACGAGCAGTACTTC,CASSEIGTYEQYF
TRBV18,TRBD2,TRBJ2-3,many,TGTGCCAGCTCACCACTAGCGGGGGGAAGCACAGATACGCAGTATTTT,CASSPLAGGSTDTQYF
TRBV2,TRBD1,TRBJ1-1,many,TGTGCCAGCAGTTTTTTTCCCCAACAGGGGGCCGGCACTGAAGCTTTCTTT,CASSFFPQQGAGTEAFF
TRBV20-1,-,TRBJ1-1,-,TGCAGTGCTAGGGTGCCTGGTGAAGCTTTCTTT,CSARVPGEAFF
TRBV15,-,TRBJ1-4,many,TGTGCCACCAGCAGAGCAGTTGGCGGGCGAGAAAAACTGTTTTTT,CATSRAVGGREKLFF